This T cell receptor beta chain was found in a study of shared clonotypes between healthy human individuals. Overall study: Donors had three CD4 naive, three CD4 memory, two CD8 naive and one CD8 memory plate apiece.

Comment on this clone: Its antigen remains unknown.

CDR1 is LGHNA and CDR2 is YSLEER in the germline V gene. The germline V and J ends were trimmed by 0 bases and 0 bases, with 16 bases remaining between them. The CDR3 sequence is 18 residues long. Study-wide results and caveats: Sequencing depth was expected to influence donor clonotype sharing. Estimated clonotype richness was generally higher in naive than memory subsets.

The repertoire was sequenced with immunoSEQ multiplex PCR; TCRdb's copy has only in-frame clones and lacks some. Here the sample spans 2 million or so clones, about 95% being singletons. CD45RO negativity and positive selection for CCR7 defined naive CD8 cells, a population that excluded terminally differentiated effector memory CD45RA+ cells. Only Caucasian adults living in Nashville, Tennessee served as donors. The chain joins TRBV4-3 to TRBJ2-3; D is possibly TRBD1 or TRBD2 (5 bases each). The origin of this receptor is a man between 18 and 29 years old in good health. Sequenced sample: naive CD8+ T cells sorted from blood. CDR3 in amino acids: CASSQDGETETSTDTQYF. The CDR3 region has the DNA TGCGCCAGCAGCCAAGATGGGGAGACAGAGACTAGCACAGATACGCAGTATTTT.